The 13 T cell receptor beta chains presented below share a single source sample, sequenced in a study of preoperative IRX-2 immunotherapy in early breast cancer. Treatment denoted: preoperative locoregional IRX-2 cytokine immunotherapy. Assay used: immunoSEQ multiplex PCR; TCRdb lists only in-frame clones, some missing. Found here are fewer than 30,000 clones, 85% to 90% of them singletons; the top ten hold just over 9.5%. Sampling took place from a patient treated with IRX-2 immunotherapy. The receptors were gathered from a human donor with breast cancer.

The V gene is TRBV7-9, the J gene TRBJ1-1, with D uncertain. The CDR3 is 10 residues long. Germline CDR1 and CDR2: SEHNR and FQNEAQ (reference sequence). Deletions cut 5 bases from V and 8 bases from J, with 6 bases between. The CDR3 protein is CASSPPEAFF. The CDR3 nucleotides read TGTGCCAGCAGCCCCCCGGAAGCTTTCTTT.

The chain joins TRBV5-1 to TRBJ2-6; 11 positions match TRBD1. Losses at the gene ends were 3 bases for V and 1 base for J; bases not matched to a gene: 6. The CDR3 extends over 18 amino acids. Germline assignment: CDR1 SGHRS and CDR2 YFSETQ. In DNA, the CDR3 is TGCGCCAGCAGCTGGCCGGGACAGGGGGAATCTGGGGCCAACGTCCTGACTTTC. Protein product: CASSWPGQGESGANVLTF.

V and J are TRBV9 and TRBJ2-5; D call uncertain. There are 14 residues in the CDR3. Trimming took 0 bases from V and 0 from J, leaving 6 bases between them. Looked up from germline, CDR1 is SGDLS and CDR2 is YYNGEE. CDR3 protein: CASSVGVYQETQYF. The DNA of the CDR3 is TGTGCCAGCAGCGTAGGGGTGTACCAAGAGACCCAGTACTTC.

The V call is TRBV7-8, the J call TRBJ1-2; unclear D gene. In germline, CDR1 is SGHVS, CDR2 FQNEAQ. This CDR3 has 14 amino acids. The germline V and J ends were trimmed by 0 bases and 3 bases, with 8 bases remaining between them. The CDR3: CASSLAGRDYGYTF. The CDR3 DNA reads TGTGCCAGCAGCTTAGCGGGAAGGGACTATGGCTACACCTTC. The whole variable domain, remainder taken from reference TRBV7-8 and TRBJ1-2, is GAGVSQSPRYKVAKRGQDVALRCDPISGHVSLFWYQQALGQGPEFLTYFQNEAQLDKSGLPSDRFFAERPEGSVSTLKIQRTQQEDSAVYLCASSLAGRDYGYTFGSGTRLTVV.

CDR3: CASSLGGLSLSYEQYF. CDR3 DNA: TGCGCCAGCAGCTTGGGCGGTCTCAGCCTATCCTACGAGCAGTACTTC. The rearrangement links TRBV5-1 to TRBJ2-7; D not resolved. Germline V lookup: CDR1 SGHRS, CDR2 YFSETQ. V was clipped by 0 bases and J by 1 base, with 14 bases between them. CDR3 length equals 16 residues. Full variable domain (missing parts from reference TRBV5-1 and TRBJ2-7): KAGVTQTPRYLIKTRGQQVTLSCSPISGHRSVSWYQQTPGQGLQFLFEYFSETQRNKGNFPGRFSGRQFSNSRSEMNVSTLELGDSALYLCASSLGGLSLSYEQYFGPGTRLTVT.

The chain links TRBV27 to TRBJ1-2; D is unclear. This CDR3 has 12 residues. Trimming took off 5 bases at V and 4 bases at J, with 8 bases between the two ends. CDR1 is MNHEY and CDR2 is SMNVEV in the germline V gene (reference sequence). The CDR3 sequence is CASSLEGYGYTF. The DNA of the CDR3 is TGTGCCAGCAGTCTAGAAGGCTATGGCTACACCTTC.

This clone was recorded once. This chain joins TRBV20-1 and TRBJ2-7, with D unclear. This CDR3 is built from 11 residues. Germline V lookup: CDR1 DFQATT, CDR2 SNEGSKA (reference sequence). Between the trimmed V and J ends, which lost 1 base and 6 bases, there was a span of 7 bases. This chain's CDR3 is CSARAPGEQYF. The CDR3 DNA reads TGCAGTGCTAGAGCCCCCGGCGAGCAGTACTTC.

This chain uses TRBV28 with TRBJ2-7; D is uncertain. Per germline, CDR1 MDHEN and CDR2 SYDVKM. V was clipped by 5 bases and J by 3 bases, with 17 bases between them. The CDR3 length is 15 residues. DNA for the CDR3: TGTGCCAGCAGTCCCGCATCGTACAGCCTCTACGAGCAGTACTTC. It specifies CASSPASYSLYEQYF.

This chain connects TRBV7-2 to TRBJ2-4, with D maybe TRBD2 (6 bases). The V end lost 1 base, the J end lost 8 bases, and 9 bases lay between the germline ends. CDR3 length: 13 amino acids. Germline assignment: CDR1 SGHTA and CDR2 FQGNSA. The CDR3 protein is CASSLGGVDIQYF. The CDR3 nucleotides are TGTGCCAGCAGCTTAGGGGGGGTAGACATTCAGTACTTC.

The CDR3, as DNA: TGTGCCAGTAGTCCCGGGAGGGTGACTTACGAGCAGTACTTC. It encodes CASSPGRVTYEQYF. The V gene is TRBV19, the J gene TRBJ2-7; TRBD2 matches at 8 bases. Losses at the gene ends were 5 bases for V and 4 bases for J; bases not matched to a gene: 7. The V gene's germline CDR1 is LNHDA and CDR2 SQIVND (reference sequence). The CDR3 loop spans 14 amino acids.

This clone was observed once. The V call is TRBV28, the J call TRBJ2-2, with 9 bases fitting TRBD2. CDR1 is MDHEN, CDR2 SYDVKM, per germline. The CDR3 has 15 residues. The J segment lost 6 bases and the V segment lost 8 bases, leaving 10 bases of the junction unmatched. The CDR3 reads CASSFSGRKSGELFF. The CDR3 DNA follows: TGTGCCAGCTCGTTTAGCGGGAGAAAGTCCGGGGAGCTGTTTTTT.

The V call is TRBV18, the J call TRBJ2-7; D gene unclear. The CDR3 runs to 14 residues. Germline CDR1 KGHSH, CDR2 LQKENI. The V end lost 3 bases, the J end lost 4 bases, and 13 bases lay between the germline ends. The CDR3 protein is CASSPSSAEYEQYF. CDR3 coding DNA: TGTGCCAGCTCACCCTCCTCGGCGGAATACGAGCAGTACTTC.

The chain couples TRBV5-3 to TRBJ2-2; D is possibly TRBD1 or TRBD2 (5 bases each). TRBV5-3 is filed as an ORF, its function uncertain. The CDR3 consists of 14 residues. V was clipped by 5 bases and J by 5 bases, with 13 bases between them. Here the CDR3 reads CARSGGGKTGELFF. CDR3 coding DNA: TGTGCCAGAAGTGGGGGTGGGAAAACCGGGGAGCTGTTTTTT.